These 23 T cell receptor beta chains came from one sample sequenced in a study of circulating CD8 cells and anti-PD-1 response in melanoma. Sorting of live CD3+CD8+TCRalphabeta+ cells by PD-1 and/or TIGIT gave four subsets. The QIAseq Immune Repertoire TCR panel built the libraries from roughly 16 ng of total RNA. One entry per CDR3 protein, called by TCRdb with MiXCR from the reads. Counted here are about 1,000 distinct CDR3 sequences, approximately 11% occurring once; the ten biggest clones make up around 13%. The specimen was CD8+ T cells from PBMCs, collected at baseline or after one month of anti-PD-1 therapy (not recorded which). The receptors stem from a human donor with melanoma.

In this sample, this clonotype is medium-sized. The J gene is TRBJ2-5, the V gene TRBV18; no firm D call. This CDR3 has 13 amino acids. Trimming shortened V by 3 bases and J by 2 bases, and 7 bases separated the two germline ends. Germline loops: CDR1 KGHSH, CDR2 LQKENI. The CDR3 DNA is TGTGCCAGCTCACCGAACCTACAAGAGACCCAGTACTTC. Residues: CASSPNLQETQYF.

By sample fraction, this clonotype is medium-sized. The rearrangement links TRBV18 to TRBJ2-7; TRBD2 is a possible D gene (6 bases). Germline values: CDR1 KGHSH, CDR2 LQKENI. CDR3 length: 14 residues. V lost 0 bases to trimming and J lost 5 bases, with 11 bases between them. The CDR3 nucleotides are TGTGCCAGCTCACCACCGCTAGCGTGGGACGAGCAGTACTTC. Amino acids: CASSPPLAWDEQYF.

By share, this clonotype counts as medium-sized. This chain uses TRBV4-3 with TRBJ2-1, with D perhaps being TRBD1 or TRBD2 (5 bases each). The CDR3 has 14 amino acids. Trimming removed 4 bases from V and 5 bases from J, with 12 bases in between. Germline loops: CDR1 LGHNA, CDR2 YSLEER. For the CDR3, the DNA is TGCGCCAGCAGCCGTAACGGGGCCGACAATGAGCAGTTCTTC. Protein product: CASSRNGADNEQFF.

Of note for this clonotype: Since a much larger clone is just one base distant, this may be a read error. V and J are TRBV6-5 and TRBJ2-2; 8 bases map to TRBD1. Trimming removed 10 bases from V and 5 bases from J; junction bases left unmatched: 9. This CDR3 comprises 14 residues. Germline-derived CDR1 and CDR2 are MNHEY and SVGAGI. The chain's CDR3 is CATGSGTGTGELFF. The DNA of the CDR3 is TGTGCCACTGGGTCCGGGACAGGAACCGGGGAGCTGTTTTTT.

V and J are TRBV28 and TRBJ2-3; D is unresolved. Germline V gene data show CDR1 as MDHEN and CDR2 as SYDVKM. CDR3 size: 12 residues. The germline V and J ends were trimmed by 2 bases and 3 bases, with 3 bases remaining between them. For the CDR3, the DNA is TGTGCCAGCAGTTTAACTACAGATACGCAGTATTTT. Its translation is CASSLTTDTQYF. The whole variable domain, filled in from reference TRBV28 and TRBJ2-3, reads DVKVTQSSRYLVKRTGEKVFLECVQDMDHENMFWYRQDPGLGLRLIYFSYDVKMKEKGDIPEGYSVSREKKERFSLILESASTNQTSMYLCASSLTTDTQYFGPGTRLTVL.

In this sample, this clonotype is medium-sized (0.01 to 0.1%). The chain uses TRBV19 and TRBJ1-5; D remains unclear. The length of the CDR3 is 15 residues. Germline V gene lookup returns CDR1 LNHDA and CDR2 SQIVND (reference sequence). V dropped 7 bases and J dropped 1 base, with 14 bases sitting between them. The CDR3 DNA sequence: TGTGCCAGTACCGCCCTTCTAGGAAGCAATCAGCCCCAGCATTTT. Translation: CASTALLGSNQPQHF.

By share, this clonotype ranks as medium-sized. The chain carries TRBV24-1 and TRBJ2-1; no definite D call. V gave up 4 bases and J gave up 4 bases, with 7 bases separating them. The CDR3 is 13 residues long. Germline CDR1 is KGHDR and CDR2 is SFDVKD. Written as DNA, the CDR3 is TGTGCCACCAGTGACCCCGGGTACAATGAGCAGTTCTTC. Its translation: CATSDPGYNEQFF.

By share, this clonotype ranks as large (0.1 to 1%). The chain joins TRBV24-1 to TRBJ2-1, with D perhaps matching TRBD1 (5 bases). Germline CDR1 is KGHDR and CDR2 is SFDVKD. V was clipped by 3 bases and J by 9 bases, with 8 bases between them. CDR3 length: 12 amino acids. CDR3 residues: CATSDGRVEQFF. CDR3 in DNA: TGTGCCACCAGTGATGGCAGGGTTGAGCAGTTCTTC.

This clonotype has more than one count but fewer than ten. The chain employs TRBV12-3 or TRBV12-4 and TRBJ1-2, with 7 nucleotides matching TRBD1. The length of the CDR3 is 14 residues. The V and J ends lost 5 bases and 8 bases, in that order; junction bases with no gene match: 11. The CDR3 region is CASSHTGTVEGYTF. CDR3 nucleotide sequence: TGTGCCAGCAGTCATACCGGGACAGTCGAAGGCTACACCTTC.

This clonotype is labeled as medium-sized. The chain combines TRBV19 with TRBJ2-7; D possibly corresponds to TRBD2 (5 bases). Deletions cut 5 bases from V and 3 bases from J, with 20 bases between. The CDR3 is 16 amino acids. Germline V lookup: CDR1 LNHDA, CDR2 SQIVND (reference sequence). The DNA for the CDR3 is TGTGCCAGTAGTGTTGTCGCTGACGAGGAGGTCTACGAGCAGTACTTC. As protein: CASSVVADEEVYEQYF.

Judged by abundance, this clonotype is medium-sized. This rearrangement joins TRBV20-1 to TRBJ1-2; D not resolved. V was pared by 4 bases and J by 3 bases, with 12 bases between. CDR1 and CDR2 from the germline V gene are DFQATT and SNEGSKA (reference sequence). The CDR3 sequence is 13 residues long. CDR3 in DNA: TGCAGTGCTACCTCTACGGCAGACTATGGCTACACCTTC. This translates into CSATSTADYGYTF.

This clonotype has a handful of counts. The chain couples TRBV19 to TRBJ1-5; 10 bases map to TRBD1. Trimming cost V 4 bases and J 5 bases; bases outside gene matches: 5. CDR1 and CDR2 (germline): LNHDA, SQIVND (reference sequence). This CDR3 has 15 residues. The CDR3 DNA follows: TGTGCCAGTAGTAAAACGGACAGGGGGGATCAGCCCCAGCATTTT. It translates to CASSKTDRGDQPQHF.

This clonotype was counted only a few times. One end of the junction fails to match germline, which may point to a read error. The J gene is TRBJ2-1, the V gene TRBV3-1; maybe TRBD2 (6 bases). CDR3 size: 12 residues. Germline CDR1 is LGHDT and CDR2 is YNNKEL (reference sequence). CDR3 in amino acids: CASSHGGNELFF. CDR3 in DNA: TGTGCCAGCTCCCATGGGGGGAATGAGCTGTTCTTC.

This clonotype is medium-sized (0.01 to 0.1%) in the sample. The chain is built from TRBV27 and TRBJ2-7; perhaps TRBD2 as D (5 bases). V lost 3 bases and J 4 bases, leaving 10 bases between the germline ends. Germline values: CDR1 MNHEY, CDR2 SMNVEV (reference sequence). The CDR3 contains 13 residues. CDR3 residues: CASSFGVQYEQYF. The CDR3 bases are TGTGCCAGCAGTTTCGGGGTTCAATACGAGCAGTACTTC.

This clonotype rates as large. The CDR3 DNA is TGTGCCACCAGTGATCCAGGTCTAAATGAGCAGTTCTTC. Its protein is CATSDPGLNEQFF. This chain links TRBV24-1 with TRBJ2-1; D is ambiguous. V lost 3 bases to trimming and J lost 7 bases, with 9 bases between them. Germline loops: CDR1 KGHDR, CDR2 SFDVKD. The CDR3 is 13 residues long.

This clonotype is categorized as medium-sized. In DNA, the CDR3 is TGTGCCAGCAGTCACCCCGGACGGAACACCGGGGAGCTGTTTTTT. Translating gives CASSHPGRNTGELFF. V gene TRBV12-3 or TRBV12-4 combines with J gene TRBJ2-2; D unclear. Trimming cost V 5 bases and J 1 base, with 11 bases left between them. CDR3 size: 15 residues.

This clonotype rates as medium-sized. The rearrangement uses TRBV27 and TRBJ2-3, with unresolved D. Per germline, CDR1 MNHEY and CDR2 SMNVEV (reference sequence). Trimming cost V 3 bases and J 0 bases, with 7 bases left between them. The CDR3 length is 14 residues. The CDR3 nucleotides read TGTGCCAGCAGTTTGGGCGGAAGCACAGATACGCAGTATTTT. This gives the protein CASSLGGSTDTQYF.

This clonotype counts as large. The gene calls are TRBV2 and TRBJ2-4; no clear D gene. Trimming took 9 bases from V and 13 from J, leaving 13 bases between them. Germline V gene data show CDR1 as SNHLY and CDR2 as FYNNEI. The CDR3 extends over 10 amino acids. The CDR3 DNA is TGTGCCAGGGCTGCTGCCATCCAGTACTTC. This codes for CARAAAIQYF.

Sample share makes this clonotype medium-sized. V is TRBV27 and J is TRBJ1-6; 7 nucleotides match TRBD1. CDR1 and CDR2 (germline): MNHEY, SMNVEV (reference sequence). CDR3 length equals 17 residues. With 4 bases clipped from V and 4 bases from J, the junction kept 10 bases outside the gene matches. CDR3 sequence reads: CASSSGTGTDYNSPLHF. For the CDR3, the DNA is TGTGCCAGCAGTTCCGGGACCGGGACAGATTATAATTCACCCCTCCACTTT.

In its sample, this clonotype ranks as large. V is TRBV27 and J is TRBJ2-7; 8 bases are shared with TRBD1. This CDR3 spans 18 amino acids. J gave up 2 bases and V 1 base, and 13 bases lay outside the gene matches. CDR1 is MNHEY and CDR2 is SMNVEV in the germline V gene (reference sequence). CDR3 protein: CASSLWAGTGNQAYEQYF. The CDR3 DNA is TGTGCCAGCAGTTTATGGGCCGGGACAGGCAATCAAGCCTACGAGCAGTACTTC.

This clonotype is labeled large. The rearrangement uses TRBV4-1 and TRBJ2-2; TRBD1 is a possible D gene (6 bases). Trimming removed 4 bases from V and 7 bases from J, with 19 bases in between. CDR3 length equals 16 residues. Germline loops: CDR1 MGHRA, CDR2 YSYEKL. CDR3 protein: CASSRLQGPNGGELFF. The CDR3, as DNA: TGCGCCAGCAGCCGGTTACAGGGCCCGAACGGCGGGGAGCTGTTTTTT.

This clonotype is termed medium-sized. CDR3 bases: TGTGCCAGCAGTGCCTCTCCGGGACAGACCTACGAGCAGTACTTC. Amino acid sequence: CASSASPGQTYEQYF. V usage is TRBV6-1 and J usage is TRBJ2-7; 7 bases align to TRBD1. Germline assignment: CDR1 MNHNS and CDR2 SASEGT. The CDR3 loop spans 15 amino acids. The junction had 8 bases not matched to a gene; V was cut back by 4 bases and J by 2 bases.

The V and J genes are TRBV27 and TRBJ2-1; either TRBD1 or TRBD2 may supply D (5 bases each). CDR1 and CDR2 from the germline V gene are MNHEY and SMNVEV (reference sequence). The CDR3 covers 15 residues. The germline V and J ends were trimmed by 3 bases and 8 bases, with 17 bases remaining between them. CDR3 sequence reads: CASSLGVMALDEQFF. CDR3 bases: TGTGCCAGCAGTTTGGGGGTAATGGCCCTGGATGAGCAGTTCTTC.